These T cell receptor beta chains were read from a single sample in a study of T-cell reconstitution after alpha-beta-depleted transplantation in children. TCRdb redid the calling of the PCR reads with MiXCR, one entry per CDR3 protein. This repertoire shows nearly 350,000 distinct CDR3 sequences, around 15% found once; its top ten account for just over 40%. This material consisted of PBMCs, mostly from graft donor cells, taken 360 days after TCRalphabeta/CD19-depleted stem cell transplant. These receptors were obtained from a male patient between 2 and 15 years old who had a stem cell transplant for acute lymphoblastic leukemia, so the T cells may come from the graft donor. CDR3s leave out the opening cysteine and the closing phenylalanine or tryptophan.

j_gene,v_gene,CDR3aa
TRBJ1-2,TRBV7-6,ASSPTLTGGYYGYT
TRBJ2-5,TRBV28,ASSLFSTGEETQY
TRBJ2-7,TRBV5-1,ASSLAQSYEQY
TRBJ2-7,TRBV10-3,AISGGQNSYSYEQY
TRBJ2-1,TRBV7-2,ASSLATASFNEQF
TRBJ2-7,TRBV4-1,ASSQISGDYEQY
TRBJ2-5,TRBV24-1,ATSEGYRGWGETQY
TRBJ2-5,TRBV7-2,ASSPGGAETQY
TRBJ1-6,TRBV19,ASSIVDRGSSPLH
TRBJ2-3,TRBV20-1,SAKRSREVDTQY
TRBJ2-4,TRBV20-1,SARGVGGNIQY
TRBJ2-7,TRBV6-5,ASSYSTGGEQY
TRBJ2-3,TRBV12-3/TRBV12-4,ASSYILGGTDTQY
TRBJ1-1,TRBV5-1,ASSDDLGGTEAF
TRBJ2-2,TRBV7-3,ASRPGQNTGELF
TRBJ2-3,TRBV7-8,ASSLVAEATDTQY